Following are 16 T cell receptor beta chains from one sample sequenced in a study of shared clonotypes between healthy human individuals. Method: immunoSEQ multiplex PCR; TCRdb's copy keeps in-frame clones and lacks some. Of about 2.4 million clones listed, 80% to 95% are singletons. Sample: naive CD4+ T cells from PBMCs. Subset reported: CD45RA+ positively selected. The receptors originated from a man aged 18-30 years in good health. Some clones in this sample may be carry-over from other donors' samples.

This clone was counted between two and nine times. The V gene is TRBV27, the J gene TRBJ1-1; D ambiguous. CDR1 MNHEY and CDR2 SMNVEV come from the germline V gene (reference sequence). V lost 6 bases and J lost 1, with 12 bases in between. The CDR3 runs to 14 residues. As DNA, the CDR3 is TGTGCCAGCAGGCCCCGGAAGGAGAACACTGAAGCTTTCTTT. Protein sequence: CASRPRKENTEAFF.

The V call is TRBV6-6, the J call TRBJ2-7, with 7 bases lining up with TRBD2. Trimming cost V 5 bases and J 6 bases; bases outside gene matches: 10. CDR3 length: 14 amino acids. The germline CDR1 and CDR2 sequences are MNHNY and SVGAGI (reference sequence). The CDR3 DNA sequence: TGTGCCAGCAGTAGAAGCACGACTAGCTTCGAGCAGTACTTC. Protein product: CASSRSTTSFEQYF.

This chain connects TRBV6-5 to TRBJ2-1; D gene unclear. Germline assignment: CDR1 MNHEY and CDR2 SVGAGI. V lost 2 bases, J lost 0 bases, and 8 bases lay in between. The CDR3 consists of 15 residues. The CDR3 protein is CASSYRRSSYNEQFF. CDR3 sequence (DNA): TGTGCCAGCAGTTACCGGCGGAGCTCCTACAATGAGCAGTTCTTC.

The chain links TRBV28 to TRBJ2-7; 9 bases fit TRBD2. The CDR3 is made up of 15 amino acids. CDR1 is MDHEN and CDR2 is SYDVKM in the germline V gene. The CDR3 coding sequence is TGTGCTTCTCACTCAGGACTAGCGTACACCTACGAGCAGTACTTC. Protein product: CASHSGLAYTYEQYF.

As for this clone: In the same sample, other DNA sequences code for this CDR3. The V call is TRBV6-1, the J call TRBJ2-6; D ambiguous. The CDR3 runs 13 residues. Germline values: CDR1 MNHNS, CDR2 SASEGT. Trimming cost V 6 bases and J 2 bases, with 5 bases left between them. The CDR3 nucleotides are TGTGCCAGCAGAGGCGCTGGGGCCAACGTCCTGACTTTC. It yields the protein CASRGAGANVLTF.

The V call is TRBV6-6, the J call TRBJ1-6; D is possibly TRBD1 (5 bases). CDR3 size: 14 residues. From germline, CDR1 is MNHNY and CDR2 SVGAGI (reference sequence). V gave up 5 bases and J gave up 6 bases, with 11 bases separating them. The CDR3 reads CASSDRQPNSPLHF. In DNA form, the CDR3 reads TGTGCCAGCAGTGACCGACAGCCTAATTCACCCCTCCACTTT.

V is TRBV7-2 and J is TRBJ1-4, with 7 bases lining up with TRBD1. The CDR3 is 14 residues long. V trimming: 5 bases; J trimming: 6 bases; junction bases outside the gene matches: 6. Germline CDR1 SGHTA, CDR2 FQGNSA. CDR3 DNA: TGTGCCAGCAGCCGAGGGGGCACGTATGAAAAACTGTTTTTT. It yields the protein CASSRGGTYEKLFF.

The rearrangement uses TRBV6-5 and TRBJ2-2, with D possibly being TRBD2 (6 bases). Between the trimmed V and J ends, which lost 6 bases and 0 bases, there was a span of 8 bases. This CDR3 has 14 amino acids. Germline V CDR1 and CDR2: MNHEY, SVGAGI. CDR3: CASRAGSNTGELFF. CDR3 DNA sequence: TGTGCCAGCAGGGCGGGATCGAACACCGGGGAGCTGTTTTTT.

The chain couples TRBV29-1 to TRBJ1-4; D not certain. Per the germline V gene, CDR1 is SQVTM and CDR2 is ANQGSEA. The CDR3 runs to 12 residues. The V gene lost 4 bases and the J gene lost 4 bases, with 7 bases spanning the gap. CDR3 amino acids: CSVAGNNEKLFF. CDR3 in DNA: TGCAGCGTTGCTGGGAATAATGAAAAACTGTTTTTT.

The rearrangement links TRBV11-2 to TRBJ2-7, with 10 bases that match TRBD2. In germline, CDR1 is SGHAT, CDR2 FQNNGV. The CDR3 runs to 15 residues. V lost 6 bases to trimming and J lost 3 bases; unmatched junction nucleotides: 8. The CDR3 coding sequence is TGTGCCAGCAGACTAGGGACTAGCGCCAGCTACGAGCAGTACTTC. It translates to CASRLGTSASYEQYF.

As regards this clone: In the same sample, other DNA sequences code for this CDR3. The CDR3 is CASSLNYEQYF. The DNA for the CDR3 is TGTGCCAGCAGCTTGAACTACGAGCAGTACTTC. The chain employs TRBV7-2 and TRBJ2-7; D not resolved. This CDR3 is built from 11 residues. Germline loops: CDR1 SGHTA, CDR2 FQGNSA. Trimming removed 3 bases at V and 3 bases at J, with 3 bases between. The full variable domain, its missing parts supplied by reference TRBV7-2 and TRBJ2-7, is GAGVSQSPSNKVTEKGKDVELRCDPISGHTALYWYRQSLGQGLEFLIYFQGNSAPDKSGLPSDRFSAERTGGSVSTLTIQRTQQEDSAVYLCASSLNYEQYFGPGTRLTVT.

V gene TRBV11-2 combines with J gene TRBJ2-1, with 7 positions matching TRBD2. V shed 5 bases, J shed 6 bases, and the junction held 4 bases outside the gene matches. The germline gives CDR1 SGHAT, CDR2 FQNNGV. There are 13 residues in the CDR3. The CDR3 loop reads CASSPASGNEQFF. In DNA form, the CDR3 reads TGTGCCAGCAGCCCCGCTAGCGGCAATGAGCAGTTCTTC.

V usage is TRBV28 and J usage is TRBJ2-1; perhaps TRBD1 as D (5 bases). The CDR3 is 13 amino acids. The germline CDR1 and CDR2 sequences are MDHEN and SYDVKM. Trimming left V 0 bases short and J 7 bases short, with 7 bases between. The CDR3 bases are TGTGCCAGCAGTTTATGGGGGCAGAATGAGCAGTTCTTC. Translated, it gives CASSLWGQNEQFF.

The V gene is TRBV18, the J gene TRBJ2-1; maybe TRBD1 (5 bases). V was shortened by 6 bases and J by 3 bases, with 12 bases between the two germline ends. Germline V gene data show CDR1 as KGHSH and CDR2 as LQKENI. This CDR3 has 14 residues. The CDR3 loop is CASSRAGNYNEQFF. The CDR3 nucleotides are TGTGCCAGCTCCCGGGCAGGGAACTACAATGAGCAGTTCTTC. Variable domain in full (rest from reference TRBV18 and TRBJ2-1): NAGVMQNPRHLVRRRGQEARLRCSPMKGHSHVYWYRQLPEEGLKFMVYLQKENIIDESGMPKERFSAEFPKEGPSILRIQQVVRGDSAAYFCASSRAGNYNEQFFGPGTRLTVL.

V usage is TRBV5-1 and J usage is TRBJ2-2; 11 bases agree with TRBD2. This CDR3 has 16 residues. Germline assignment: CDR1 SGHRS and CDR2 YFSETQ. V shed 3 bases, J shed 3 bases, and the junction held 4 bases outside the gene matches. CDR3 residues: CASSSGTSGYTGELFF. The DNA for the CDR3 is TGCGCCAGCAGCTCCGGGACTAGCGGTTACACCGGGGAGCTGTTTTTT.

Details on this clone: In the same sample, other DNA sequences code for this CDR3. The CDR3 is CASSRDRGYGYTF. The CDR3 DNA sequence: TGTGCCAGCAGTAGGGACAGGGGCTATGGCTACACCTTC. V usage is TRBV6-5 and J usage is TRBJ1-2, with 10 nucleotides matching TRBD1. The junction had 1 base not matched to a gene; V was cut back by 5 bases and J by 4 bases. This CDR3 is 13 amino acids long. Germline V gives CDR1 MNHEY, CDR2 SVGAGI.